This TCR beta chain was profiled in a study of T cells in Graves' hyperthyroidism and ophthalmopathy. Looking at the study overall: Peripheral blood specimens were obtained at initial diagnosis, prior to any treatment.

Study results and caveats: Ophthalmopathy could be told apart from stable hyperthyroidism with a 13 V-J model.

RNA transcripts provided the source from which TCR beta CDR3 regions were amplified. The HTBI set primed first-round TCR CDR3 RT-PCR. TCRdb re-called the multiplex PCR reads through MiXCR, storing one row per CDR3 protein. This table holds some 200,000 distinct CDR3 sequences, about a sixth found once. Patients aged 18 to 65 had newly diagnosed hyperthyroidism that had lasted under 2 months. The study based diagnoses on clinical symptoms, serum thyroxine and TRAb, thyroid ultrasound and orbital computed tomography. The germline gives CDR1 KGHDR, CDR2 SFDVKD. The CDR3 has 16 residues. The ends were cut back, 3 bases at V and 2 bases at J, with 15 bases in the middle. The sample holds many counts of this clonotype. The antigen remains undetermined.

This sequence joins TRBV24-1 and TRBJ2-5; D not resolved. Sequencing was performed on blood. The clonotype was recovered from a man between 45 and 60 years old with Graves' hyperthyroidism. The CDR3 sequence is CATSDPRTRAQETQYF. In DNA, the CDR3 is TGTGCCACCAGTGATCCCCGGACGCGAGCTCAAGAGACCCAGTACTTC.